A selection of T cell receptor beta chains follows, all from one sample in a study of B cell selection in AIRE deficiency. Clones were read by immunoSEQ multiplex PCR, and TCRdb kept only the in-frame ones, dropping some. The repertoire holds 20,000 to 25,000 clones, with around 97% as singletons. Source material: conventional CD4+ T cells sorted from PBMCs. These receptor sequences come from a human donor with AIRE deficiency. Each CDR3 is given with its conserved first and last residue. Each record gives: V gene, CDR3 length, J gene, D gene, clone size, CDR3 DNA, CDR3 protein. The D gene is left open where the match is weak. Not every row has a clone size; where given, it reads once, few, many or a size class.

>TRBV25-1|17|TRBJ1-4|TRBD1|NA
TGTGCCAGCAGTGAAGCCCGGGACAGGGGTCTTAGCGAAAAACTGTTTTTT
CASSEARDRGLSEKLFF
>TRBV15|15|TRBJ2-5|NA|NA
TGTGCCACCAGCAGGGGCGGTGACTCCGAAGAGACCCAGTACTTC
CATSRGGDSEETQYF
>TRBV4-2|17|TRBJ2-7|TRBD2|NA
TGTGCCAGCAGCCAAGTGTTAGGACTAGCGGTATCCTACGAGCAGTACTTC
CASSQVLGLAVSYEQYF
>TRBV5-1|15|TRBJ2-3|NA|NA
TGCGCCAGCAGCTTGGCCGCCATGGGAGGAGATACGCAGTATTTT
CASSLAAMGGDTQYF
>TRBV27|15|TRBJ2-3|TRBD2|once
TGTGCCAGCCGACTTCTCAGCGGGATCACAGATACGCAGTATTTT
CASRLLSGITDTQYF
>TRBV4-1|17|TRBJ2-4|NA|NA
TGCGCCAGCAGCGGACTACTTGATACCCTAGCCAAAAACATTCAGTACTTC
CASSGLLDTLAKNIQYF
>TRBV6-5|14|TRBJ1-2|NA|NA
TGTGCCAGCAGTTACTCGCCCAGAAACTATGGCTACACCTTC
CASSYSPRNYGYTF
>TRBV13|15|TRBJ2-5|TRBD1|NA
TGTGCCAGCAGCTTGGGACAGAGCCTCCAAGAGACCCAGTACTTC
CASSLGQSLQETQYF
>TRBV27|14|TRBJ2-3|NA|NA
TGTGCCAGCGAGGGTACCCGGGGGACAGATACGCAGTATTTT
CASEGTRGTDTQYF
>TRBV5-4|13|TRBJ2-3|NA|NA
TGTGCCAGCGCGCTGCAGCCGACAGATACGCAGTATTTT
CASALQPTDTQYF
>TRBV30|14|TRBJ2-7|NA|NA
TGTGCCTGGAGTGTTCTGGGGCTACGCTACGAGCAGTACTTC
CAWSVLGLRYEQYF
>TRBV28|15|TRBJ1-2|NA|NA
TGTGCCAGCAGTTCACGCCGGCAGGGACTCGGCGGCTACACCTTC
CASSSRRQGLGGYTF
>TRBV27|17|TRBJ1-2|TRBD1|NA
TGTGCCAGCGGGAGATCGAAGAGACAGGGGGTAGTCTATGGCTACACCTTC
CASGRSKRQGVVYGYTF
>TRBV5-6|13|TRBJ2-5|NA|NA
TGTGCCAGCAGCTCCCGCCGGGTGAAGACCCAGTACTTC
CASSSRRVKTQYF
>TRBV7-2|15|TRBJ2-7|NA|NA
TGTGCCAGCAGCCCCGTGTCCGGAGGGACCTACGAGCAGTACTTC
CASSPVSGGTYEQYF
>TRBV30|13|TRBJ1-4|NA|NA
TGTGCCTGGAATGGCGAGGGCTTGGAAAAACTGTTTTTT
CAWNGEGLEKLFF
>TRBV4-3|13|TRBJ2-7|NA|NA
TGCGCCAGCAGCCAAGATCGCCGGTACGAGCAGTACTTC
CASSQDRRYEQYF
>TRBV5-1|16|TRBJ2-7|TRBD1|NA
TGCGCCAGCAGCTTGGGAGGGGGCCGTCTCTCCTACGAGCAGTACTTC
CASSLGGGRLSYEQYF
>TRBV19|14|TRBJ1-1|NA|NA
TGTGCCAGTAGTATCGACCCGGGGGCAGGTGAAGCTTTCTTT
CASSIDPGAGEAFF
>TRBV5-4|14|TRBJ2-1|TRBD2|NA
TGTGCCAGCAGCAAGGGACTAGCTGGTGATGAGCAGTTCTTC
CASSKGLAGDEQFF
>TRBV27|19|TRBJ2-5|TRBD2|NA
TGTGCCAGCAGTGACGGGACTAGCGGGAGGGCCCCCCCCCACGAGACCCAGTACTTC
CASSDGTSGRAPPHETQYF
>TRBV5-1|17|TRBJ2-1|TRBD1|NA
TGCGCCAGCAGCTTGGCCCGGGGGACAGGGGCCATCAATGAGCAGTTCTTC
CASSLARGTGAINEQFF
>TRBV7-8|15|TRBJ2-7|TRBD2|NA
TGTGCCAGCGGCTCACTAGCGGGGGCTAACTACGAGCAGTACTTC
CASGSLAGANYEQYF
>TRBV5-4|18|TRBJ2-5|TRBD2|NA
TGTGCCAGCAGCCCGACTAGCGGGAGGGCCTTAGGTGGAGAGACCCAGTACTTC
CASSPTSGRALGGETQYF
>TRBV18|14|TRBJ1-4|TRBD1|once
TGTGCCAGCTCCCGAGGACAGGGAAGCGAAAAACTGTTTTTT
CASSRGQGSEKLFF
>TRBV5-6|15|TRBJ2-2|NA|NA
TGTGCCAGCACGGGCTTGGCTAGGAACACCGGGGAGCTGTTTTTT
CASTGLARNTGELFF
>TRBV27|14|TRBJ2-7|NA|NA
TGTGCCAGTAGCAACAGAGTACTATCCTACGAGCAGTACTTC
CASSNRVLSYEQYF
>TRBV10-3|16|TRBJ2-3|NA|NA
TGTGCCATCAGTGAGGTGGCGCGATGGGGCACAGATACGCAGTATTTT
CAISEVARWGTDTQYF
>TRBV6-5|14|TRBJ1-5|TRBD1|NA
TGTGCCAGCAGTTACTCGGGGGACAGTCAGCCCCAGCATTTT
CASSYSGDSQPQHF
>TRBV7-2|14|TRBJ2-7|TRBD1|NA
TGTGCCAGCAGCCGATCCCGGGACAGCTACGAGCAGTACTTC
CASSRSRDSYEQYF
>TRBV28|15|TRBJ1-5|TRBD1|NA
TGTGCCAGCAGTTTAGAAGGGGGCGGTAATCAGCCCCAGCATTTT
CASSLEGGGNQPQHF
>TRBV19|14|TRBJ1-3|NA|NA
TGTGCCAGTAGTAGTAGTTTTACCGGAAACACCATATATTTT
CASSSSFTGNTIYF
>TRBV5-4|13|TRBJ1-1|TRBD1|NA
TGTGCCACTGCAGGGACAGGGGACACTGAAGCTTTCTTT
CATAGTGDTEAFF
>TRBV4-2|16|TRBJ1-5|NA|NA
TGTGCCAGCAGCCAAGATGACGGGCCAAACAATCAGCCCCAGCATTTT
CASSQDDGPNNQPQHF
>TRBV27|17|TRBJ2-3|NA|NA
TGTGCCAGCAGTTTACAAAGGACAGTATGGGACACAGATACGCAGTATTTT
CASSLQRTVWDTDTQYF
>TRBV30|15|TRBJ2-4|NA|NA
TGTGCCTGGAGAATAGGAGGGGGGTTTGGAAACATTCAGTACTTC
CAWRIGGGFGNIQYF
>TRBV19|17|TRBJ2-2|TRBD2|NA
TGTGCCAGTAGGCCTAGCGGGAGGGTCGGGGGAACCGGGGAGCTGTTTTTT
CASRPSGRVGGTGELFF
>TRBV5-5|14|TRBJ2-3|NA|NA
TGTGCCAGCAGCTTGGACTCCGCCTCAGATACGCAGTATTTT
CASSLDSASDTQYF
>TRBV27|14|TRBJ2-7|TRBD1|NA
TGTGCCAGCAGTTCCCCGGGACAGGCCTACGAGCAGTACTTC
CASSSPGQAYEQYF
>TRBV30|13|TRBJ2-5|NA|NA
TGTGCCGGGTCTAACTCGGTCTGGGAGACCCAGTACTTC
CAGSNSVWETQYF
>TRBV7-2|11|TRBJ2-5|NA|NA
TGTGCCAGCAGCTCCAAAGAGACCCAGTACTTC
CASSSKETQYF
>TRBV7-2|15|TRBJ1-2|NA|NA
TGTGCCAGCAACACTCAACAGGGTCTTCACTATGGCTACACCTTC
CASNTQQGLHYGYTF
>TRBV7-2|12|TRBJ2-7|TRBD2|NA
TGTGCCAGCAGCGGACTAGTTCCCGAGCAGTACTTC
CASSGLVPEQYF
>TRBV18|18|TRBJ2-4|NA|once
TGTGCCAGCTCACCACCCACCCAGGCCCTATTAGCCAAAAACATTCAGTACTTC
CASSPPTQALLAKNIQYF
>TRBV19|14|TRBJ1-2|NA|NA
TGTGCCACCGCGGACAGCTTCTTTAACTATGGCTACACCTTC
CATADSFFNYGYTF
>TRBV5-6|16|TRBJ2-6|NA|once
TGTGCCAGCAGCGGGGGACAACTCTCTGGGGCCAACGTCCTGACTTTC
CASSGGQLSGANVLTF
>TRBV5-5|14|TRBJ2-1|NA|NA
TGTGCCAGCTCCCCCCGACTGGACTACAATGAGCAGTTCTTC
CASSPRLDYNEQFF
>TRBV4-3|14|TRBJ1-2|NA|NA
TGCGCCAGCAGCCAAGATCGGCAGAACTATGGCTACACCTTC
CASSQDRQNYGYTF